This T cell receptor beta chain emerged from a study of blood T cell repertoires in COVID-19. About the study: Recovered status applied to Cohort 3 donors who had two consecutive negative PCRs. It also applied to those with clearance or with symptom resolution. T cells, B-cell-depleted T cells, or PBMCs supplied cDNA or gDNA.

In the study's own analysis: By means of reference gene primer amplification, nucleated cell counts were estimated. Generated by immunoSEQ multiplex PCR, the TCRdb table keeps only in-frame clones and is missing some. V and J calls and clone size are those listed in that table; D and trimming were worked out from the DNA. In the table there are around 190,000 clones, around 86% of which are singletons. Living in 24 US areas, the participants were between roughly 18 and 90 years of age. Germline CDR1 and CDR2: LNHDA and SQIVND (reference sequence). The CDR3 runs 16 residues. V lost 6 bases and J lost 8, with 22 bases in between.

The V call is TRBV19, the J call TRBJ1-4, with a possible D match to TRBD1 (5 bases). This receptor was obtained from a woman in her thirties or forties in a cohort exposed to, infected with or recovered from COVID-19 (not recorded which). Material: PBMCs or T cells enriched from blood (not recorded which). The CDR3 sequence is CASRINRQQKNEKLFF. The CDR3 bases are TGTGCCAGTAGAATCAACCGACAGCAAAAGAACGAAAAACTGTTTTTT.